These 5 T cell receptor beta chains originate from one sample sequenced in a study of blood T cell repertoires in COVID-19. Profiling relied on immunoSEQ multiplex PCR, and the TCRdb table lists in-frame clones only, not all of them. Found here are roughly 76,000 clones, around 74% of them singletons; the top ten hold roughly 20%. What was sequenced was peripheral blood. Source of these receptors: a man aged 65-85 years with acute or convalescent COVID-19.

Only a few counts were recorded for this clone. CDR3 protein: CASSGLGGSLRGYTF. The CDR3 DNA is TGTGCCAGCAGTGGACTAGGTGGCAGTCTTCGTGGCTACACCTTC. The gene calls are TRBV25-1 and TRBJ1-2; D gene uncertain. The germline V gene has CDR1 MGHDK and CDR2 SYGVNS. This CDR3 has 15 residues. V shed 4 bases and J shed 7 bases, with 19 bases lying between them.

The J gene is TRBJ2-7, the V gene TRBV28, with 7 bases that match TRBD1. After removal of 4 bases from V and 6 bases from J, the junction contained 9 bases not matched to a gene. CDR3 size: 14 residues. Germline V gives CDR1 MDHEN, CDR2 SYDVKM. CDR3 sequence: CASSSKTGLGEQYF. DNA for the CDR3: TGTGCCAGCAGTTCTAAGACAGGGTTGGGCGAGCAGTACTTC.

The chain joins TRBV7-6 to TRBJ1-6; tentative D call: TRBD1 (5 bases). CDR1 and CDR2 (germline): SGHVS, FNYEAQ. This CDR3 region has 15 residues. The V gene lost 6 bases and the J gene lost 1 base, with 10 bases spanning the gap. CDR3: CASSPAGSYNSPLHF. CDR3 in DNA: TGTGCCAGCAGTCCTGCAGGGTCCTATAATTCACCCCTCCACTTT.

This chain connects TRBV5-1 to TRBJ2-3; possible D gene TRBD2, 6 bases. The germline V gene encodes CDR1 SGHRS and CDR2 YFSETQ. There are 15 residues in the CDR3. Trimming pared 3 bases from V and 0 bases from J, leaving 11 bases between. CDR3 bases: TGCGCCAGCAGCTCAAGCGGGCTGAGCACAGATACGCAGTATTTT. Residues: CASSSSGLSTDTQYF.

This chain uses TRBV6-6 with TRBJ1-1, with TRBD1 identical over 7 bases. This CDR3 has 15 residues. Germline-derived CDR1 and CDR2 are MNHNY and SVGAGI (reference sequence). With V trimmed by 3 bases and J by 0 bases, 4 bases remained unmatched. This CDR3 reads CASSYKQGLNTEAFF. The CDR3 DNA reads TGTGCCAGCAGTTATAAACAGGGGTTGAACACTGAAGCTTTCTTT.